These T cell receptor beta chains were read from a single sample in a study of shared clonotypes between healthy human individuals. TCRdb's table, derived via immunoSEQ multiplex PCR, lists solely in-frame clones and lacks some. This table has 1,400,000 or so clones, 98% to 99% appearing once. Sequenced material: naive CD4+ T cells sorted from blood. These receptors were collected from a man aged 25 to 40 in good health. The CDR3 runs from the conserved cysteine through the conserved F or W. The D gene is left open where the match is weak. Only part of the rows carry a size: once, few, many, or a class if the clone is expanded.

>.|TRBJ2-7|.|TRBV7-6
TGTGCCAGCAGCTATATACCGGGACTGGACTCCTACGAGCAGTACTTC
CASSYIPGLDSYEQYF
>.|TRBJ2-3|.|TRBV19
TGTGCCAGTAAGGTTGCTAGCGGCACAGATACGCAGTATTTT
CASKVASGTDTQYF
>.|TRBJ2-1|.|TRBV7-3
TGTGCCAGCAGCTTAAGTTGGGACTTCCCCCGAGGTGAGCAGTTCTTC
CASSLSWDFPRGEQFF
>.|TRBJ2-7|.|TRBV7-2
TGTGCCAGCAGCTTATACAGCCCCGACTACGAGCAGTACTTC
CASSLYSPDYEQYF
>.|TRBJ2-6|.|TRBV19
TGTGCCAGTAGTCAGGGTTCTGGGGCCAACGTCCTGACTTTC
CASSQGSGANVLTF
>.|TRBJ2-7|TRBD1|TRBV28
TGTGCCAGCAGTTTAGTTACCCGGGACAGATCTGAGCAGTACTTC
CASSLVTRDRSEQYF
>.|TRBJ2-2|.|TRBV18
TGTGCCAGCTCACCACGCCAGGCCGCGAACACCGGGGAGCTGTTTTTT
CASSPRQAANTGELFF
>.|TRBJ2-1|.|TRBV6-5
TGTGCCAGCAGTTACTCGATCCGGTACAATGAGCAGTTCTTC
CASSYSIRYNEQFF
>.|TRBJ1-1|.|TRBV11-2
TGTGCCAGCAGCTTAAGATCTGGGGGTCCGAACACTGAAGCTTTCTTT
CASSLRSGGPNTEAFF
>.|TRBJ2-7|TRBD2|TRBV6-5
TGTGCCAGCAGGACTAGCGGGATAGGGGAGCAGTACTTC
CASRTSGIGEQYF
>.|TRBJ1-4|TRBD1|TRBV19
TGTGCCAGTAGTACAAGGGGACAGCTAAATGAAAAACTGTTTTTT
CASSTRGQLNEKLFF
>.|TRBJ2-5|.|TRBV5-4
TGTGCCAGCAGCGTAACGGGGATCCAAGAGACCCAGTACTTC
CASSVTGIQETQYF
>.|TRBJ2-1|.|TRBV28
TGTGCCAGCAGACCCCGACAGGTCTCCTACAATGAGCAGTTCTTC
CASRPRQVSYNEQFF
>.|TRBJ2-7|TRBD1|TRBV6-1
TGTGCCAGCAGTGAGCACAGGGGGGCCTACGAGCAGTACTTC
CASSEHRGAYEQYF
>.|TRBJ2-7|TRBD2|TRBV7-9
TGTGCCAGCAGCTCGAGGACTAGCGGGCTAGACGAGCAGTACTTC
CASSSRTSGLDEQYF
>.|TRBJ1-1|.|TRBV2
TGTGCCAGCAGTGCAACCGTCGGGGGTTGGGCTTTCTTT
CASSATVGGWAFF
>.|TRBJ2-5|TRBD2|TRBV7-7
TGTGCTACTGGACTAGCGGGGATCCAAGAGACCCAGTACTTC
CATGLAGIQETQYF
>.|TRBJ2-3|.|TRBV4-2
TGTGCCAGCAGCCAAGGTTCACCGGAAACAGATACGCAGTATTTT
CASSQGSPETDTQYF
>.|TRBJ1-3|.|TRBV12-5
TGTGCTAATTGTACTGGTGCTGGAAACACCATATATTTT
CANCTGAGNTIYF
>.|TRBJ2-7|.|TRBV5-1
TGCGCCAGCAGTCTTGATTTGGGTACCTACGAGCAGTACTTC
CASSLDLGTYEQYF
>.|TRBJ2-2|TRBD2|TRBV29-1
TGCAGCGTTGTGTCTAGCGGGAGGCTAAGGGACGGGGAGCTGTTTTTT
CSVVSSGRLRDGELFF
>.|TRBJ1-4|TRBD1|TRBV15
TGTGCCACCAGCCAATGGGGACAGAATAATGAAAAACTGTTTTTT
CATSQWGQNNEKLFF
>.|TRBJ2-7|TRBD1|TRBV5-1
TGCGCCAGCAGCACCCCGACAGGGTACGGCGAGCAGTACTTC
CASSTPTGYGEQYF
>.|TRBJ2-3|TRBD2|TRBV7-2
TGTGCCAGCATGCGAGGAGGAGCGGGAGCCCTGGATACGCAGTATTTT
CASMRGGAGALDTQYF
>.|TRBJ1-5|.|TRBV6-6
TGTGCCAGCAGTTACGGGGTGGAATGGAATCAGCCCCAGCATTTT
CASSYGVEWNQPQHF
>once|TRBJ1-1|.|TRBV18
TGTGCCAGCTCACCGACAGGACACGCGAACACTGAAGCTTTCTTT
CASSPTGHANTEAFF
>.|TRBJ2-7|TRBD2|TRBV19
TGTGCCAGTAGTATAGTTCTAACTAGCGGGAGCAGCTACGAGCAGTACTTC
CASSIVLTSGSSYEQYF
>.|TRBJ2-3|TRBD1|TRBV15
TGTGCCACCAGCAGAGCTGGGACAGGGGCAGATACGCAGTATTTT
CATSRAGTGADTQYF
>once|TRBJ2-5|.|TRBV18
TGTGCCAGCTCACCCAAGGGTCAAGAGACCCAGTACTTC
CASSPKGQETQYF
>.|TRBJ2-3|.|TRBV7-9
TGTGCCAGCAGCTTAGACAGCCCTAGCACAGATACGCAGTATTTT
CASSLDSPSTDTQYF
>.|TRBJ2-1|TRBD2|TRBV9
TGTGCCAGCAGGCGGGGACTAGCGGGAGCATACAATGAGCAGTTCTTC
CASRRGLAGAYNEQFF
>once|TRBJ2-7|.|TRBV20-1
TGCAGTGCTAGAGATCGGATCGAGCAGTACTTC
CSARDRIEQYF
>.|TRBJ2-1|.|TRBV29-1
TGCAGCGTTGCAATTGGGCAGGTCAAAAATGAGCAGTTCTTC
CSVAIGQVKNEQFF
>.|TRBJ2-5|.|TRBV11-2
TGTGCCAGCAGCACCAGAGACAAGCTTTGGGAAGAGACCCAGTACTTC
CASSTRDKLWEETQYF
>.|TRBJ1-1|.|TRBV10-2
TGCGCCAGCAGTGAGAATTTGTCTCGGGCTTTCTTT
CASSENLSRAFF
>.|TRBJ2-7|.|TRBV9
TGTGCCAGCAGCGTAGCCGGGTTTGCAAGCTACGAGCAGTACTTC
CASSVAGFASYEQYF
>.|TRBJ2-1|.|TRBV29-1
TGCAGCGTTGCACCTCGATCGGTCGATGAGCAGTTCTTC
CSVAPRSVDEQFF
>.|TRBJ2-7|.|TRBV25-1
TGTGCCAGCAAGTATTCCGGAATCTGTCCCTACGAGCAGTACTTC
CASKYSGICPYEQYF
>once|TRBJ1-1|.|TRBV28
TGTGCCAGTAACAGGGTCGGCACTGAAGCTTTCTTT
CASNRVGTEAFF
>.|TRBJ1-4|TRBD1|TRBV18
TGTGCCAGCTCACGACGGGACAGGAGGGACCTAAATGAAAAACTGTTTTTT
CASSRRDRRDLNEKLFF
>.|TRBJ1-1|.|TRBV7-9
TGTGCCAGCAGCTTAAGTTCAGGGGTCACTGAAGCTTTCTTT
CASSLSSGVTEAFF
>.|TRBJ2-1|TRBD2|TRBV4-3
TGCGCCAGCAGCCAACCCGGGACTATGTTCTTC
CASSQPGTMFF
>.|TRBJ2-2|TRBD1|TRBV4-2
TGTGCCAGCAGCCCAAGGGGACAGGGAAACACCGGGGAGCTGTTTTTT
CASSPRGQGNTGELFF
>.|TRBJ2-7|TRBD1|TRBV6-1
TGTGCCAGCAGTCTTCGGACAGGGGGTACCTACGAGCAGTACTTC
CASSLRTGGTYEQYF
>.|TRBJ2-7|.|TRBV6-6
TGTGCCAGCAGTTACTCAGCCAGGCCTAGACACGAGCAGTACTTC
CASSYSARPRHEQYF